This TCR beta chain was captured in a study of shared clonotypes between healthy human individuals. Study summary: Each donor had three CD4 naive, three CD4 memory, two CD8 naive and one CD8 memory plate.

As defined, naive CD8 cells were CD45RO-negative and positively selected for CCR7, with terminally differentiated effector memory CD45RA+ cells excluded. The CDR3 contains 17 residues. The germline V gene has CDR1 SGHAT and CDR2 FQNNGV. Between the trimmed V and J ends, which lost 5 bases and 2 bases, there was a span of 20 bases. Method: immunoSEQ multiplex PCR; TCRdb's copy keeps in-frame clones and lacks some. The sample lists approximately 840,000 clones; roughly 96% were seen once. The chain joins TRBV11-2 to TRBJ2-3; D ambiguous. The source material was naive CD8+ T cells sorted from blood. The receptor's source is a man younger than 40 in good health. CDR3 in amino acids: CASSEGRWASATDTQYF. DNA for the CDR3: TGTGCCAGCAGCGAAGGCAGGTGGGCATCCGCCACAGATACGCAGTATTTT.